These 17 T cell receptor beta chains were sequenced from one sample in a study of immune evolution from preneoplasia to lung adenocarcinoma. TCRdb keeps only in-frame clones here, not all; method: immunoSEQ multiplex PCR. The sample yields 5,500 to 7,000 clones, more than 75% seen once. The sample taken for sequencing was FFPE adjacent normal lung tissue. The receptor source for this set is a person aged 55 to 79 with lung adenocarcinoma.

The rearrangement uses TRBV6-1 and TRBJ2-3; D remains ambiguous. Germline CDR1 MNHNS, CDR2 SASEGT. The length of the CDR3 is 14 residues. V was trimmed by 1 base and J by 1 base, leaving 6 bases between them. Written as DNA, the CDR3 is TGTGCCAGCAGTGAAGGCTGGGGCACAGATACGCAGTATTTT. Protein sequence: CASSEGWGTDTQYF.

V usage is TRBV4-3 and J usage is TRBJ1-1, with 8 bases identical to TRBD1. Germline values: CDR1 LGHNA, CDR2 YSLEER. Trimming at V came to 0 bases and at J to 8 bases, leaving 8 bases not matched to a gene. CDR3 length equals 15 residues. The CDR3 DNA is TGCGCCAGCAGCCAAGATACCGGACAGGGTATGGAAGCTTTCTTT. Encoded protein: CASSQDTGQGMEAFF.

This rearrangement joins TRBV28 to TRBJ2-3; D is uncertain. Germline assignment: CDR1 MDHEN and CDR2 SYDVKM. Trimming left V 5 bases short and J 3 bases short, with 3 bases between. CDR3 length: 11 amino acids. The CDR3 sequence is CASSLTDTQYF. CDR3 coding DNA: TGTGCCAGCAGTCTGACAGATACGCAGTATTTT. Filled out from reference TRBV28 and TRBJ2-3, the complete variable domain reads DVKVTQSSRYLVKRTGEKVFLECVQDMDHENMFWYRQDPGLGLRLIYFSYDVKMKEKGDIPEGYSVSREKKERFSLILESASTNQTSMYLCASSLTDTQYFGPGTRLTVL.

The CDR3 DNA is TGTGCCAGCCGGTGGGGAGGGAATGAGCAGTTCTTC. Protein: CASRWGGNEQFF. The chain uses TRBV6-1 and TRBJ2-1; 7 nucleotides align to TRBD2. The junction had 5 bases not matched to a gene; V was cut back by 8 bases and J by 7 bases. The CDR3 loop spans 12 amino acids. Germline V CDR1 and CDR2: MNHNS, SASEGT.

The CDR3 region has the DNA TGTGCCACCAGCAGAGGCAGCGCAGGGGCTAACTATGGCTACACCTTC. Its protein is CATSRGSAGANYGYTF. The chain links TRBV15 to TRBJ1-2, with TRBD1 as a possible D gene (6 bases). The CDR3 sequence is 16 residues long. Germline V lookup: CDR1 LNHNV, CDR2 YYDKDF (reference sequence). The V and J ends lost 1 base and 0 bases respectively, with 12 bases between them.

The chain uses TRBV7-9 and TRBJ2-7; 12 bases line up with TRBD2. Losses at the gene ends were 8 bases for V and 2 bases for J; bases not matched to a gene: 7. Germline V gives CDR1 SEHNR, CDR2 FQNEAQ (reference sequence). CDR3 length: 15 amino acids. The DNA for the CDR3 is TGTGCCAGCGGGTCTCGACTAGCGGGGGCCTACGAGCAGTACTTC. Translating it yields CASGSRLAGAYEQYF.

This clone was seen a handful of times. The chain recombines TRBV28 with TRBJ2-3; D is undetermined. Trimming stripped 4 bases from V and 6 bases from J, with 8 bases between. There are 12 residues in the CDR3. CDR1 is MDHEN and CDR2 is SYDVKM in the germline V gene. The chain's CDR3 is CASSSLLDTQYF. Written as DNA, the CDR3 is TGTGCCAGCAGTTCCCTTCTCGATACGCAGTATTTT. Looking up the rest from reference TRBV28 and TRBJ2-3 gives the full variable domain: DVKVTQSSRYLVKRTGEKVFLECVQDMDHENMFWYRQDPGLGLRLIYFSYDVKMKEKGDIPEGYSVSREKKERFSLILESASTNQTSMYLCASSSLLDTQYFGPGTRLTVL.

This clone was seen once. The CDR3 DNA reads TGTGCCTGGAGCAGACAGGGTAACGACGAGCAGTACTTC. It specifies CAWSRQGNDEQYF. The V and J genes are TRBV30 and TRBJ2-7, with 7 bases lining up with TRBD1. Germline V gives CDR1 GTSNPN, CDR2 SVGIG (reference sequence). The CDR3 covers 13 residues. V was pared by 3 bases and J by 5 bases, with 7 bases of the junction left unmatched. Together with reference TRBV30 and TRBJ2-7, the CDR3 gives the full variable domain: SQTIHQWPATLVQPVGSPLSLECTVEGTSNPNLYWYRQAAGRGLQLLFYSVGIGQISSEVPQNLSASRPQDRQFILSSKKLLLSDSGFYLCAWSRQGNDEQYFGPGTRLTVT.

This chain joins TRBV5-6 and TRBJ2-7, with D uncertain. Germline V gene lookup returns CDR1 SGHDT and CDR2 YYEEEE. This CDR3 contains 13 residues. Trimming took off 2 bases at V and 6 bases at J, with 12 bases between the two ends. CDR3 region: CASSFMYAIEQYF. CDR3 DNA sequence: TGTGCCAGCAGCTTCATGTACGCGATCGAGCAGTACTTC. Combining the CDR3 with reference TRBV5-6 and TRBJ2-7 gives the whole variable domain DAGVTQSPTHLIKTRGQQVTLRCSPKSGHDTVSWYQQALGQGPQFIFQYYEEEERQRGNFPDRFSGHQFPNYSSELNVNALLLGDSALYLCASSFMYAIEQYFGPGTRLTVT.

The chain combines TRBV11-2 with TRBJ2-1; D perhaps matches TRBD2 (6 bases). Germline-derived CDR1 and CDR2 are SGHAT and FQNNGV. The CDR3 spans 16 residues. V lost 0 bases and J 1 base, leaving 10 bases between the germline ends. CDR3 loop: CASSLEGGTSYNEQFF. DNA of the CDR3: TGTGCCAGCAGCTTAGAAGGCGGGACGTCCTACAATGAGCAGTTCTTC.

The chain's CDR3 is CASRRQGMGGYTF. The CDR3 region has the DNA TGTGCCAGCAGAAGACAGGGTATGGGTGGCTACACCTTC. The chain couples TRBV6-5 to TRBJ1-2; 7 positions agree with TRBD1. The CDR3 is made up of 13 amino acids. V trimming: 6 bases; J trimming: 7 bases; junction bases outside the gene matches: 8. Per germline, CDR1 MNHEY and CDR2 SVGAGI.

This sequence joins TRBV4-2 and TRBJ2-3; the match to TRBD1 covers 9 bases. The CDR3 runs 18 residues. The V and J ends lost 0 bases and 0 bases, in that order; junction bases with no gene match: 7. CDR1 LGHNA and CDR2 YNFKEQ come from the germline V gene. The CDR3 loop reads CASSQEYMGTGSTDTQYF. CDR3 nucleotide sequence: TGTGCCAGCAGCCAAGAGTATATGGGGACAGGGAGCACAGATACGCAGTATTTT.

This clone was observed a single time. V usage is TRBV27 and J usage is TRBJ2-7; 8 bases fit TRBD1. J lost 2 bases, V lost 4 bases, and 4 bases had no gene match. The V gene's germline CDR1 is MNHEY and CDR2 SMNVEV (reference sequence). CDR3 size: 14 residues. The DNA for the CDR3 is TGTGCCAGCAGTTCCCGGACAGGGACCTACGAGCAGTACTTC. As protein: CASSSRTGTYEQYF.

This chain links TRBV6-5 with TRBJ1-2; no firm D call. V dropped 3 bases and J dropped 8 bases, with 13 bases sitting between them. The germline CDR1 and CDR2 sequences are MNHEY and SVGAGI. The CDR3 covers 13 residues. The CDR3 is CASSYTLGLGYTF. The CDR3 nucleotides are TGTGCCAGCAGTTATACCCTAGGACTCGGCTACACCTTC.

The V call is TRBV6-5, the J call TRBJ1-4; 7 positions match TRBD1. This CDR3 is built from 14 residues. V shed 6 bases, J shed 6 bases, and the junction held 7 bases outside the gene matches. The germline CDR1 and CDR2 sequences are MNHEY and SVGAGI. CDR3 nucleotides: TGTGCCAGCAGCTACAGGGGTACGGATGAAAAACTGTTTTTT. Translated, it gives CASSYRGTDEKLFF.

Notes on this clone: A read error may produce the germline difference seen at one junction end. The chain recombines TRBV7-7 with TRBJ1-1, with D unclear. CDR1 is SSHAT, CDR2 FNYEAQ, per germline (reference sequence). The CDR3 sequence is 13 residues long. CDR3 nucleotides: TGTGCTAGCAGCCAAGAACCGAACACTGAAGCTTTCTTT. This gives the protein CASSQEPNTEAFF.

J is TRBJ2-5 and V is TRBV15, with a tentative D call TRBD2 (6 bases). The length of the CDR3 is 13 residues. Germline V lookup: CDR1 LNHNV, CDR2 YYDKDF (reference sequence). V was clipped by 7 bases and J by 4 bases, with 13 bases between them. CDR3 region: CATTGVAGETQYF. CDR3 sequence (DNA): TGTGCCACCACGGGAGTAGCCGGAGAGACCCAGTACTTC.